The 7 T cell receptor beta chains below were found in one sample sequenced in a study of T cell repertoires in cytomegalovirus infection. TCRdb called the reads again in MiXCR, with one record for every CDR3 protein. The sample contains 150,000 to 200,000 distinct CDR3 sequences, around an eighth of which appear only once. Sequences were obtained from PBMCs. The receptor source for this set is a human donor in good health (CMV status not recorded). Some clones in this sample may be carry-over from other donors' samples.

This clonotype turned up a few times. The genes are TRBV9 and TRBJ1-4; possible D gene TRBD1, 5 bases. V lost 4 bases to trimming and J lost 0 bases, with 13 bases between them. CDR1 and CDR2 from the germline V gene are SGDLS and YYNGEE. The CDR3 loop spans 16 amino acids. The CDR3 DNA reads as TGTGCCAGCAGCAGTGTCATGACAGCAACTAATGAAAAACTGTTTTTT. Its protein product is CASSSVMTATNEKLFF.

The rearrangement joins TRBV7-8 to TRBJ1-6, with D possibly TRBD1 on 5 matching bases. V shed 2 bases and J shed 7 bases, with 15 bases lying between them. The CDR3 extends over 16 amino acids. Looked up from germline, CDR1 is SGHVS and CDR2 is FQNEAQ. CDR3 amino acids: CASSLWAGNMNSPLHF. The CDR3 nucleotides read TGTGCCAGCAGCTTATGGGCAGGGAACATGAATTCACCCCTCCACTTT.

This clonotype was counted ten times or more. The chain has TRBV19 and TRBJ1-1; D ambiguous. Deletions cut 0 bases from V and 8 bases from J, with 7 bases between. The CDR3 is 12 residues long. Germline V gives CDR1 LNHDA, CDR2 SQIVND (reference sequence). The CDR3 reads CASSIDHGEAFF. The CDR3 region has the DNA TGTGCCAGTAGTATAGATCATGGCGAAGCTTTCTTT.

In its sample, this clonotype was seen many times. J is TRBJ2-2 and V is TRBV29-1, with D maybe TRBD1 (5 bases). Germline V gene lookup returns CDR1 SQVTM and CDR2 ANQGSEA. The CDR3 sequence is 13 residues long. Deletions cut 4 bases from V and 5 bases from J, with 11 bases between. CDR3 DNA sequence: TGCAGCGTTGCGGACACGGAGACCGGGGAGCTGTTTTTT. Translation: CSVADTETGELFF.

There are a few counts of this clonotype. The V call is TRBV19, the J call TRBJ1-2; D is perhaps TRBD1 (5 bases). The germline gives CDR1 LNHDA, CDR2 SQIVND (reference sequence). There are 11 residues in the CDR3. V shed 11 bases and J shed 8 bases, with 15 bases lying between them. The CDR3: CAAGHILGYTF. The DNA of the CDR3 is TGTGCCGCAGGACACATTTTGGGCTACACCTTC.

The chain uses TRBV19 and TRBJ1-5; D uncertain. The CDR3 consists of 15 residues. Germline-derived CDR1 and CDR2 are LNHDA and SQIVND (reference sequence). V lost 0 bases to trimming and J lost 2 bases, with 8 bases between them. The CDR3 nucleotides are TGTGCCAGTAGTATAGAAGGGAGAGGCAATCAGCCCCAGCATTTT. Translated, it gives CASSIEGRGNQPQHF.

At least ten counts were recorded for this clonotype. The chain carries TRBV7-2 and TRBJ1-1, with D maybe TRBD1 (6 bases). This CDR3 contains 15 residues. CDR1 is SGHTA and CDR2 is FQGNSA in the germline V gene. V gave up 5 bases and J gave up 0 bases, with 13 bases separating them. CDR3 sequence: CASSNTDSMNTEAFF. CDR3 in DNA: TGTGCCAGCAGCAACACGGACAGTATGAACACTGAAGCTTTCTTT.